These T cell receptor beta chains were read from a single sample in a study of T cell repertoires in cytomegalovirus infection. One entry per CDR3 protein results from TCRdb running MiXCR on the reads. Found here are 300,000 or so distinct CDR3 sequences, about a quarter of them singletons; the top ten hold about 14%. The sample taken for sequencing was PBMCs. All receptors come from a human donor in good health (CMV status not recorded). Some clones in this sample may be carry-over from other donors' samples. Each CDR3 is given with its conserved first and last residue. D genes are given only for firm matches. Expanded clones get a size class; other rows say once, few or many, or leave the size out.

.,.,TRBV28,TRBJ2-7,CASSWGGLGQYF,TGTGCCAGCAGTTGGGGAGGTCTGGGGCAGTACTTC
.,.,TRBV5-4,TRBJ2-7,CASSFNRAPYEQYF,TGTGCCAGCAGCTTCAACAGGGCCCCCTACGAGCAGTACTTC
.,.,TRBV28,TRBJ1-2,CASGYNGLAGGYTF,TGTGCCAGCGGATATAACGGACTTGCTGGTGGCTACACCTTC
.,.,TRBV5-3,TRBJ1-2,CASSMQGSNNYGYTF,TGTGCCAGCAGCATGCAGGGGTCCAATAACTATGGCTACACCTTC
.,.,TRBV7-2,TRBJ1-2,CASSQNREAYGYTF,TGTGCCAGCAGCCAAAACAGGGAGGCCTATGGCTACACCTTC
.,TRBD1,TRBV23-1,TRBJ2-7,CASSHPRPDRGNYEQYF,TGCGCCAGCAGTCACCCCCGACCGGACAGGGGGAACTACGAGCAGTACTTC
.,.,TRBV5-5,TRBJ2-5,CASSFDWRTQYF,TGTGCCAGCAGCTTTGACTGGCGGACCCAGTACTTC
.,TRBD1,TRBV7-6,TRBJ1-4,CASSRTGDEKLFF,TGTGCCAGCAGCCGGACAGGGGATGAAAAACTGTTTTTT
many,.,TRBV12-3/TRBV12-4,TRBJ2-5,CASSLDQLETQYF,TGTGCCAGCAGTTTAGACCAGTTGGAGACCCAGTACTTC
many,TRBD1,TRBV7-2,TRBJ2-7,CASSLAGGLSYEQYF,TGTGCCAGCAGCTTAGCAGGGGGCCTCTCCTACGAGCAGTACTTC
.,.,TRBV20-1,TRBJ1-3,CSATGTNGNTIYF,TGCAGTGCCACCGGGACAAATGGAAACACCATATATTTT
.,TRBD1,TRBV19,TRBJ2-2,CATKETGANTGELFF,TGTGCCACTAAAGAAACAGGGGCAAACACCGGGGAGCTGTTTTTT
.,.,TRBV11-2,TRBJ2-3,CASSLGARADTQYF,TGTGCCAGCAGCTTGGGGGCCCGAGCGGATACGCAGTATTTT
.,TRBD1,TRBV20-1,TRBJ1-2,CSARSGTGLEGYTF,TGCAGTGCTAGATCGGGGACAGGTTTGGAAGGCTACACCTTC
many,.,TRBV7-2,TRBJ1-2,CASSLPTKNYGYTF,TGTGCCAGCAGCTTACCGACAAAAAACTATGGCTACACCTTC
few,TRBD1,TRBV29-1,TRBJ2-5,CSGRTGETQYF,TGCAGCGGCCGGACAGGGGAGACCCAGTACTTC
.,TRBD2,TRBV6-1,TRBJ2-3,CASLAGGTDTQYF,TGTGCCAGTCTAGCGGGAGGAACAGATACGCAGTATTTT